This T cell receptor beta chain was observed in a study of blood T cell repertoires in COVID-19. Looking at the study overall: Donors in the United States, Italy and Spain gave samples during acute or convalescent COVID-19. T cells, B-cell-depleted T cells, or PBMCs provided the cDNA or gDNA that served as material.

In the study's own analysis: Amplifying reference gene primers gave estimates of nucleated cell counts. Clones were sequenced by immunoSEQ multiplex PCR, and TCRdb holds only the in-frame ones, with some missing. The V and J calls and clone size were taken over from that table, and D and trimming were inferred from the DNA. The data show some 270,000 clones, approximately 85% seen once. The sample consisted of peripheral blood. This clonotype was sampled from a woman in her 70s with acute or convalescent COVID-19.

This CDR3 is CASSPLQEGLNYGYTF. CDR3 DNA: TGTGCCAGCAGTCCTCTACAGGAGGGCCTTAACTATGGCTACACCTTC. The chain links TRBV28 to TRBJ1-2, with a weak D call TRBD1 (5 bases). The CDR3 has 16 amino acids. V lost 5 bases and J lost 1, with 17 bases in between. Germline V gene data show CDR1 as MDHEN and CDR2 as SYDVKM.